This TCR beta chain is from a study of blood T cell repertoires in COVID-19 (dated by TCRdb to 2020 to 2021). The study in broad terms: Collaborator samples came from the United States, Italy and Spain and covered acute and convalescent phases of COVID-19. The material from the prospective study consisted of cDNA or gDNA derived from T cells, B-cell-depleted T cells, or PBMCs. Subjects who had been exposed to COVID-19, were actively infected with it, or had recovered from it provided the deeply sampled blood TCRbeta repertoires that made up the dataset. A freely available public database, intended as a resource for researchers studying the immune response to SARS-CoV-2, is where the repertoires were released. Samples came from the ongoing ImmuneRACE study (first 160 participants) plus 1,254 subjects from 6 global collaborators. Sample metadata almost always included a de-identified subject ID, COVID-19 status, age in years and sex. Where HLA class I and class II types were available, the types were taken from metadata supplied by the sample provider, not from assay-based typing. Broader findings and caveats from the paper: The quantity of clinical and demographic metadata differed by source and by participant and was supplied without curation.

The immunoSEQ Assay, a bias-controlled multiplex PCR, was used to amplify TCRbeta CDR3 regions from genomic DNA. In the paper's pipeline: The number of nucleated cells in each sample was estimated from the amplification of reference gene primers within the assay. To quantify the absolute abundance of each unique TCRbeta CDR3 rearrangement, sequence reads were collapsed and filtered. For each sample, productive Simpson clonality was calculated by taking the square root of Simpson's diversity index across productive rearrangements. TCRdb mirrors the immuneACCESS table, restricted to in-frame sequences. Some clones are absent from its copies; in checked studies, under half trace to an unresolved V gene, and the reason for the others is unknown. The D gene and trimming were derived from the DNA, and the V and J assignments and clone size from that table. The sample has some 270,000 clones on record, approximately 86% of them singletons. The biggest ten clones account for 0.85% to 1% of the sample.

In Seattle, one collaborating source enrolled patients while the infection was active and tracked those patients longitudinally over the course of disease. Each collaborating institution followed its own protocols to collect whole blood in K2EDTA tubes. For TCRbeta analysis, collaborators shipped samples in one of three forms: frozen whole blood, isolated PBMCs, or DNA extracted from either of those sample types. The CDR3, cysteine through phenylalanine, is 15 amino acids long. Only CDR3 DNA remains: 45 bases, in frame from the first base. V is cut by 3 bases and J by 3 bases, and the space between the germline ends is 12 bases. Sequences SEHNR (CDR1) and FQNEAQ (CDR2) are obtained from the germline V gene (reference sequence). As to this clone: No antigen is known for it. Base-call qualities are not available, and no considerably larger clone is one nucleotide away.

The specimen was peripheral blood. This clonotype was sampled from a human donor with COVID-19, enrolled during active disease. The donor label of this sample is uncertain. The chain is encoded by TRBV7-9 joined to TRBJ1-5, with a tentative D gene TRBD1 over 5 matching bases. The base sequence is TGTGCCAGCAGCTTCGGAGACAGCCTCAATCAGCCCCAGCATTTT. Translated, this is CASSFGDSLNQPQHF.